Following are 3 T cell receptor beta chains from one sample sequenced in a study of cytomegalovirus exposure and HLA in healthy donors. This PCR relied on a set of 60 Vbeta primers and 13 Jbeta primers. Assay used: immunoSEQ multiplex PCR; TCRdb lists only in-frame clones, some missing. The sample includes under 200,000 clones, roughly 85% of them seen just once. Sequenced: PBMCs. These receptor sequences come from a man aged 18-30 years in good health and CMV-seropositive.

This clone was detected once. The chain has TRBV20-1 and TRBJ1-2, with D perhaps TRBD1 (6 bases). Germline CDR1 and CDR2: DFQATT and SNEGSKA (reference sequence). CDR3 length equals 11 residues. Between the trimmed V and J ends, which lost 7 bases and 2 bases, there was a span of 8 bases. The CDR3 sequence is CSDQGNYGYTF. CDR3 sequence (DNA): TGCAGTGATCAGGGGAACTATGGCTACACCTTC.

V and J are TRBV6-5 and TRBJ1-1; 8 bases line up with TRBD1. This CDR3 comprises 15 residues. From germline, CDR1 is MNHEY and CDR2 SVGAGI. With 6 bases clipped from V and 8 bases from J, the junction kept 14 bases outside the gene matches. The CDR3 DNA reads TGTGCCAGCAGCCCCCGCGGGGACAGGTGGTGGGAAGCTTTCTTT. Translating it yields CASSPRGDRWWEAFF.

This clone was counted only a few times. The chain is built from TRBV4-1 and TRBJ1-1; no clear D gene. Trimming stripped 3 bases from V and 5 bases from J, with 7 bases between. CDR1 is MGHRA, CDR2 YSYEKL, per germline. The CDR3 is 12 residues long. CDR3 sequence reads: CASSQGRTEAFF. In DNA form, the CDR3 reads TGCGCCAGCAGCCAGGGGAGAACTGAAGCTTTCTTT.